This entry lists 14 T cell receptor beta chains sequenced from one sample in a study of shared T cell receptors in the human thymus (dated by TCRdb to about 2021). The method behind the library was the immunoSEQ multiplex PCR assay. The table comes from immuneACCESS by way of TCRdb, which keeps in-frame sequences with V and J called. Part of the clones is missing from these tables; in studies checked, under half for an unresolved V gene and the rest for unknown reasons. The sample records roughly 500,000 clones, around three quarters of which are singletons. More than 0.01% of the sample goes to the ten largest clones. These data also featured in a second study, about human thymus T cells.

Specimen: thymocytes. The receptor source for this set is a boy under three years old with a congenital heart defect. Donor details come from another sample of the same person, matched by shared clones.

V usage is TRBV5-1 and J usage is TRBJ1-1, with a possible D match to TRBD1 (6 bases). The CDR3 covers 15 residues. V lost 0 bases, J lost 2 bases, and 11 bases lay in between. Germline V lookup: CDR1 SGHRS, CDR2 YFSETQ. The CDR3 coding sequence is TGCGCCAGCAGCTTGGTACAGGGAACCAACACTGAAGCTTTCTTT. Protein: CASSLVQGTNTEAFF.

The chain carries TRBV19 and TRBJ1-5; 7 bases fit TRBD1. The CDR3 consists of 13 residues. After removal of 1 base from V and 7 bases from J, the junction contained 1 base not matched to a gene. The germline V gene encodes CDR1 LNHDA and CDR2 SQIVND (reference sequence). CDR3 nucleotides: TGTGCCAGTAGTATAGTACAGGGGCAGCCCCAGCATTTT. Translated: CASSIVQGQPQHF.

The V and J genes are TRBV4-3 and TRBJ2-1; 12 bases map to TRBD2. Germline trimming cut 2 bases from V and 8 bases from J; bases unmatched to any gene: 19. This CDR3 is built from 20 residues. From germline, CDR1 is LGHNA and CDR2 YSLEER. The CDR3 nucleotides read TGCGCCAGCAGCCAACGTAGAGGACAAAGACTAGCGGGAGTGGCGGATGAGCAGTTCTTC. This codes for CASSQRRGQRLAGVADEQFF.

The chain recombines TRBV4-3 with TRBJ2-7; 8 nucleotides agree with TRBD1. The trim removed 3 bases at V and 5 bases at J, leaving 18 bases unmatched. CDR3 length: 18 amino acids. Germline assignment: CDR1 LGHNA and CDR2 YSLEER. The CDR3 sequence is CASSHLVRSRGPIHEQYF. The DNA of the CDR3 is TGCGCCAGCAGCCACCTGGTCAGATCCAGGGGGCCAATACACGAGCAGTACTTC.

This clone came up once. The chain employs TRBV27 and TRBJ2-2; 9 nucleotides match TRBD2. This CDR3 region has 16 residues. Germline lookup yields CDR1 MNHEY and CDR2 SMNVEV (reference sequence). After removal of 6 bases from V and 6 bases from J, the junction contained 11 bases not matched to a gene. Written as DNA, the CDR3 is TGTGCCAGCAGCGAGCGACCGGGACTAGCCTCCGGGGAGCTGTTTTTT. Residues: CASSERPGLASGELFF.

The chain carries TRBV4-3 and TRBJ2-3, with 10 positions matching TRBD2. Losses at the gene ends were 3 bases for V and 2 bases for J; bases not matched to a gene: 8. The CDR3 runs to 17 residues. CDR1 and CDR2 from the germline V gene are LGHNA and YSLEER. CDR3 nucleotides: TGCGCCAGCAGCCAGGATAGACTAGCGGGTAACACAGATACGCAGTATTTT. Protein product: CASSQDRLAGNTDTQYF.

The V and J genes are TRBV4-3 and TRBJ2-2, with 10 bases lining up with TRBD2. Germline values: CDR1 LGHNA, CDR2 YSLEER. This CDR3 comprises 17 residues. V shed 4 bases and J 5 bases; nucleotides not matched to a gene: 10. CDR3 nucleotide sequence: TGCGCCAGCAGCCTACGTACGCTAGCGGGAGTGACCGGGGAGCTGTTTTTT. As protein: CASSLRTLAGVTGELFF.

The chain is built from TRBV4-3 and TRBJ2-5, with D possibly TRBD1 on 5 matching bases. Per germline, CDR1 LGHNA and CDR2 YSLEER. This CDR3 comprises 16 residues. Trimming took 0 bases from V and 0 from J, leaving 11 bases between them. The CDR3 sequence: CASSQDRGQYQETQYF. CDR3 DNA sequence: TGCGCCAGCAGCCAAGATAGGGGCCAGTACCAAGAGACCCAGTACTTC.

V usage is TRBV18 and J usage is TRBJ2-7; possibly TRBD2 for D (6 bases). The CDR3 extends over 15 amino acids. Trimming left V 1 base short and J 3 bases short, with 13 bases between. Germline CDR1 and CDR2: KGHSH and LQKENI. CDR3 nucleotide sequence: TGTGCCAGCTCACCACTGTGGGACGGGAGCTACGAGCAGTACTTC. Translated: CASSPLWDGSYEQYF. Combining the CDR3 with reference TRBV18 and TRBJ2-7 gives the whole variable domain NAGVMQNPRHLVRRRGQEARLRCSPMKGHSHVYWYRQLPEEGLKFMVYLQKENIIDESGMPKERFSAEFPKEGPSILRIQQVVRGDSAAYFCASSPLWDGSYEQYFGPGTRLTVT.

This clone was counted between two and nine times. The chain has TRBV9 and TRBJ2-3, with 7 bases identical to TRBD2. The V gene's germline CDR1 is SGDLS and CDR2 YYNGEE. CDR3 length: 17 residues. With V trimmed by 0 bases and J by 1 base, 8 bases remained unmatched. The CDR3 loop reads CASSVESPSGRTDTQYF. The CDR3 region has the DNA TGTGCCAGCAGCGTAGAGTCGCCTAGCGGACGCACAGATACGCAGTATTTT.

This clone was recorded once. The rearrangement uses TRBV4-3 and TRBJ2-1; 7 nucleotides align to TRBD1. The CDR3 runs to 15 residues. Germline V gene sequence: CDR1 LGHNA, CDR2 YSLEER. The J segment lost 5 bases and the V segment lost 4 bases, leaving 8 bases of the junction unmatched. CDR3 in amino acids: CASSPQGELNNEQFF. The CDR3 DNA is TGCGCCAGCAGCCCCCAGGGGGAACTAAACAATGAGCAGTTCTTC.

The chain has TRBV12-5 and TRBJ2-7; 7 bases are shared with TRBD1. V lost 5 bases to trimming and J lost 6 bases; unmatched junction nucleotides: 7. The length of the CDR3 is 13 residues. Germline CDR1 reads LGHNT; CDR2 reads FRNRAP. The CDR3 loop is CASGKTGFREQYF. CDR3 bases: TGTGCTAGTGGTAAGACAGGGTTCCGCGAGCAGTACTTC.

CDR3 DNA sequence: TGTGCCTGGAGTGTACTAGGCCGGGCCGGGGACGAGCAGTACTTC. Translation: CAWSVLGRAGDEQYF. The gene calls are TRBV30 and TRBJ2-7; TRBD2 is a possible D gene (5 bases). Germline CDR1 and CDR2: GTSNPN and SVGIG (reference sequence). V lost 0 bases to trimming and J lost 5 bases, with 17 bases between them. There are 15 residues in the CDR3. The full variable domain, rest sourced from reference TRBV30 and TRBJ2-7, is SQTIHQWPATLVQPVGSPLSLECTVEGTSNPNLYWYRQAAGRGLQLLFYSVGIGQISSEVPQNLSASRPQDRQFILSSKKLLLSDSGFYLCAWSVLGRAGDEQYFGPGTRLTVT.

The genes are TRBV27 and TRBJ2-3, with D possibly being TRBD2 (6 bases). V dropped 3 bases and J dropped 4 bases, with 8 bases sitting between them. Looked up from germline, CDR1 is MNHEY and CDR2 is SMNVEV (reference sequence). This CDR3 region has 13 residues. The CDR3 region has the DNA TGTGCCAGCAGTTTGGAGGGATCAGATACGCAGTATTTT. It encodes CASSLEGSDTQYF.